A single sample is the source of the 20 T cell receptor beta chains below, sequenced in a study of post-analysis software for immune sequencing data. Notes on the study in general: The five TRBV segments detected at higher frequency in patients than in controls included TRBV5-6, TRBV5-1 and TRBV20-1.

Every TCR beta cDNA library bore unique molecular identifiers. A single record per CDR3 protein comes from TCRdb applying MiXCR to the PCR reads. This table has 170,000 or so distinct CDR3 sequences, around 30% appearing once. Antigens for these TCRs are unknown. The sequenced sample consisted of blood. These receptors all stem from a girl between 5 and 17 years old with multiple sclerosis.

This clonotype came up many times. The chain uses TRBV4-1 and TRBJ2-7; weak D call: TRBD2 (5 bases). V lost 3 bases and J 0 bases, leaving 6 bases between the germline ends. Germline CDR1 MGHRA, CDR2 YSYEKL. The CDR3 has 13 amino acids. In DNA, the CDR3 is TGCGCCAGCAGCCAGGGGAGCTCCTACGAGCAGTACTTC. It encodes CASSQGSSYEQYF.

V usage is TRBV7-2 and J usage is TRBJ2-3; maybe TRBD2 (6 bases). This CDR3 spans 14 amino acids. Germline CDR1 reads SGHTA; CDR2 reads FQGNSA. Deletions cut 3 bases from V and 6 bases from J, with 13 bases between. This CDR3 is CASSFGGARDTQYF. CDR3 coding DNA: TGTGCCAGCAGCTTTGGCGGGGCTCGCGATACGCAGTATTTT.

The rearrangement uses TRBV7-9 and TRBJ2-1, with 7 bases that match TRBD2. Germline loops: CDR1 SEHNR, CDR2 FQNEAQ (reference sequence). Trimming at V came to 5 bases and at J to 2 bases, leaving 12 bases not matched to a gene. There are 17 residues in the CDR3. CDR3 bases: TGTGCCAGCAGCCAAACCCAAACTAGCGTAGCCTACAATGAGCAGTTCTTC. This gives the protein CASSQTQTSVAYNEQFF.

As concerns this clonotype: This could be a read error, since a much larger clone is one nucleotide away. The chain has TRBV12-3 or TRBV12-4 and TRBJ2-1, with 8 bases that match TRBD1. The CDR3 is made up of 15 amino acids. The CDR3 is CTSSFGQGHYNEQFF. The DNA for the CDR3 is TGTACCAGCAGTTTTGGACAGGGCCACTACAATGAGCAGTTCTTC.

This clonotype was seen just once. The germline gene is not matched at one end of the junction; a read error may be the cause. The chain combines TRBV7-3 with TRBJ1-6; TRBD1 matches at 7 bases. Germline V gives CDR1 SGHTA, CDR2 FQGTGA. The CDR3 spans 16 residues. The CDR3 DNA reads as TGTGCCAGCAGTGTAAGGGGGCAGGGCGGTGGTTCACCCCCCCACTTT. Translation gives CASSVRGQGGGSPPHF.

The V and J genes are TRBV5-5 and TRBJ1-1; D might be TRBD1 (5 bases). Trimming shortened V by 3 bases and J by 8 bases, and 17 bases separated the two germline ends. This CDR3 region has 14 residues. Germline V lookup: CDR1 SGHKS, CDR2 YYEKEE (reference sequence). CDR3 in amino acids: CASSSRPLTEEAFF. The CDR3 DNA sequence: TGTGCCAGCAGCTCCCGGCCTTTGACAGAAGAAGCTTTCTTT.

The CDR3 region has the DNA TGTGCCAGCAGCGAACAAGGGGGTTTCCGCACAGATACGCAGTATTTT. The encoded protein is CASSEQGGFRTDTQYF. The chain links TRBV7-2 to TRBJ2-3; TRBD1 might be the D (6 bases). The CDR3 is 16 residues long. Per the germline V gene, CDR1 is SGHTA and CDR2 is FQGNSA. V was shortened by 5 bases and J by 1 base, with 16 bases between the two germline ends.

For this clonotype: A much larger clone differs from this one at a single base, so this may be a read error. This chain connects TRBV20-1 to TRBJ2-1; 9 bases are shared with TRBD2. The germline V gene encodes CDR1 DFQATT and CDR2 SNEGSKA (reference sequence). The CDR3 runs 14 residues. This CDR3 is CSARPGLAANGQFF. Written as DNA, the CDR3 is TGCAGTGCTAGACCGGGACTAGCTGCGAATGGGCAGTTCTTC.

Note on this clonotype: A read error may be the cause here, since a much bigger clone is one base away. This chain connects TRBV6-6 to TRBJ2-7; possibly TRBD2 for D (6 bases). CDR1 MNHNY and CDR2 SVGAGI come from the germline V gene (reference sequence). CDR3 length: 16 amino acids. V lost 4 bases, J lost 3 bases, and 19 bases lay in between. CDR3 DNA: TGTGCCAGCAGTTCCCCCAGGCTAGCGCACCTCTACGAGCAGTACTTC. It encodes CASSSPRLAHLYEQYF.

This clonotype showed up just a few times. The chain uses TRBV4-1 and TRBJ1-1; D unclear. Germline values: CDR1 MGHRA, CDR2 YSYEKL. This CDR3 is 17 amino acids long. Between the trimmed V and J ends, which lost 1 base and 0 bases, there was a span of 15 bases. This CDR3 is CASSQADMGFVNTEAFF. For the CDR3, the DNA is TGCGCCAGCAGCCAAGCTGATATGGGGTTTGTGAACACTGAAGCTTTCTTT.

This clonotype was recorded once. The rearrangement links TRBV3-1 to TRBJ2-3; TRBD2 matches at 12 bases. The germline V gene has CDR1 LGHDT and CDR2 YNNKEL (reference sequence). The ends lost 4 bases at V and 5 bases at J; junction bases unmatched: 7. The CDR3 sequence is 16 residues long. CDR3 bases: TGTGCCAGCAGCCCGACGAGGACTAGCGGGAAAGATACGCAGTATTTT. Encoded protein: CASSPTRTSGKDTQYF.

This chain connects TRBV19 to TRBJ2-3, with 9 bases lining up with TRBD2. The CDR3 is made up of 13 amino acids. With V trimmed by 10 bases and J by 2 bases, 4 bases remained unmatched. The germline gives CDR1 LNHDA, CDR2 SQIVND (reference sequence). Here the CDR3 DNA reads TGTGCCACCCGACTAGCGGCCACAGATACGCAGTATTTT. This translates into CATRLAATDTQYF.

The chain recombines TRBV5-1 with TRBJ2-5, with D uncertain. V was trimmed by 0 bases and J by 11 bases, leaving 14 bases between them. The CDR3 has 13 amino acids. The germline V gene encodes CDR1 SGHRS and CDR2 YFSETQ. The CDR3 sequence: CASSLDSRNEQYF. The CDR3, as DNA: TGCGCCAGCAGCTTGGATTCGCGGAATGAGCAGTACTTC.

About this clonotype itself: Being one base from a much bigger clone, this may be a read error. The CDR3 region has the DNA TGTGCCAACAGCTTAGAGTTAGGGTACACAGATACGCAGTATTTT. It specifies CANSLELGYTDTQYF. The V and J genes are TRBV7-8 and TRBJ2-3; D remains unclear. The CDR3 loop spans 15 amino acids. CDR1 and CDR2 from the germline V gene are SGHVS and FQNEAQ.

This clonotype was detected only a few times. The J gene is TRBJ1-2, the V gene TRBV3-1; 8 nucleotides match TRBD1. The V gene end was trimmed by 4 bases and the J gene end by 7 bases; junction bases not matched to a gene: 5. Germline V gene data show CDR1 as LGHDT and CDR2 as YNNKEL (reference sequence). This CDR3 region has 13 residues. This CDR3 reads CASSRGQDGGYTF. Written as DNA, the CDR3 is TGTGCCAGCAGCCGGGGACAGGATGGTGGCTACACCTTC.

There are many counts of this clonotype. This chain connects TRBV29-1 to TRBJ1-2; possibly TRBD1 for D (6 bases). Per germline, CDR1 SQVTM and CDR2 ANQGSEA. Trimming left V 4 bases short and J 4 bases short, with 19 bases between. CDR3 length equals 15 residues. CDR3 loop: CSVAVGGQRAYGYTF. The CDR3 DNA sequence: TGCAGCGTTGCGGTAGGTGGACAGCGGGCCTATGGCTACACCTTC.

This chain connects TRBV28 to TRBJ2-1; 7 bases match TRBD1. J gave up 5 bases and V 1 base, and 8 bases lay outside the gene matches. The CDR3 runs 16 residues. Germline V gene data show CDR1 as MDHEN and CDR2 as SYDVKM. Here the CDR3 reads CASSLFGQGVDNEQFF. CDR3 DNA sequence: TGTGCCAGCAGTTTATTTGGGCAGGGGGTCGACAATGAGCAGTTCTTC.

This clonotype was observed at least ten times. The V and J genes are TRBV7-2 and TRBJ2-7; 8 nucleotides line up with TRBD1. The CDR3 spans 14 residues. CDR1 SGHTA and CDR2 FQGNSA come from the germline V gene. V trimming: 5 bases; J trimming: 2 bases; junction bases outside the gene matches: 5. The CDR3 region has the DNA TGTGCCAGCAGCCCAGGGGGCCTGACCTACGAGCAGTACTTC. Its protein is CASSPGGLTYEQYF.

The V gene is TRBV11-1, the J gene TRBJ2-6; 9 bases are shared with TRBD1. The CDR3 is 18 residues long. With 8 bases clipped from V and 0 bases from J, the junction kept 11 bases outside the gene matches. The germline V gene has CDR1 SGHAT and CDR2 FQDESV (reference sequence). The CDR3, as DNA: TGTGCCAGCGGAGGTCGACAGGGGGAAATCTCTGGGGCCAACGTCCTGACTTTC. Encoded protein: CASGGRQGEISGANVLTF.

This clonotype was seen many times. V is TRBV20-1 and J is TRBJ2-1; weak D call: TRBD2 (6 bases). Trimming shortened V by 1 base and J by 4 bases, and 11 bases separated the two germline ends. CDR1 DFQATT and CDR2 SNEGSKA come from the germline V gene (reference sequence). The CDR3 is made up of 14 amino acids. CDR3: CSARVRGIYNEQFF. The CDR3 DNA sequence: TGCAGTGCTAGAGTTCGCGGGATTTACAATGAGCAGTTCTTC.